The clone carrying this T cell receptor beta chain came up a few times. The antigen is unknown. CDR1 MGHDK and CDR2 SYGVNS come from the germline V gene. This CDR3 is built from 17 residues. The ends lost 5 bases at V and 2 bases at J; junction bases unmatched: 11. Unique molecular identifiers were incorporated into the prepared TCRbeta library. TCRdb itself ran the PCR reads through MiXCR, one entry per CDR3 protein. In the table there are fewer than 550,000 distinct CDR3 sequences, around 10% of which are singletons. This entry is derived from a study of T-cell reconstitution after alpha-beta-depleted transplantation in children. Study-level findings and limits: Several hundred graft clones that had expanded were reportedly the source of alpha-beta T cells about two months after transplant. Most T-cell counts and diversity one year after the transplant came from T cells that were newly produced. Some patients' high day-60 TCRbeta diversity was traced to surviving recipient T cells and thymic progenitors.

The source material was PBMCs, mostly from graft donor cells, sampled 180 days after TCRalphabeta/CD19-depleted stem cell transplant. The chain is built from TRBV25-1 and TRBJ2-1; 8 bases are shared with TRBD1. The TCR comes from a female patient under 10 years old who had a stem cell transplant for aplastic anemia, so the T cells may come from the graft donor. CDR3 sequence reads: CASSHARETGAYNEQFF. The CDR3 DNA reads as TGTGCCAGCAGTCATGCCAGGGAGACAGGGGCCTACAATGAGCAGTTCTTC. The full variable domain, rest sourced from reference TRBV25-1 and TRBJ2-1, is EADIYQTPRYLVIGTGKKITLECSQTMGHDKMYWYQQDPGMELHLIHYSYGVNSTEKGDLSSESTVSRIRTEHFPLTLESARPSHTSQYLCASSHARETGAYNEQFFGPGTRLTVL.